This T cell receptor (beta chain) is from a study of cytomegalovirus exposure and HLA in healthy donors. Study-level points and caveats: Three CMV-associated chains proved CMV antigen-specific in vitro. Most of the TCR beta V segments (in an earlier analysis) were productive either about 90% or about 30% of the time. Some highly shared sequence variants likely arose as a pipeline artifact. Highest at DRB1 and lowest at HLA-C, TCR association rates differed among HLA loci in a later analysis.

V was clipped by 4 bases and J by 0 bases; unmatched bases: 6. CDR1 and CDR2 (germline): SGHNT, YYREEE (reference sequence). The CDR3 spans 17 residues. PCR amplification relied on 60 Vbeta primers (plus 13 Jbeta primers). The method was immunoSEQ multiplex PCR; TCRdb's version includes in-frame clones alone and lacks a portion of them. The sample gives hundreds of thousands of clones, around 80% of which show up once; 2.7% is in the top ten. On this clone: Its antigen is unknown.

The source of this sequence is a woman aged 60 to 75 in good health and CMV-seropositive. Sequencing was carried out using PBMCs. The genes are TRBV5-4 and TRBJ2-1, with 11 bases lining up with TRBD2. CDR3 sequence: CASSPIAGGTSYNEQFF. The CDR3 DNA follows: TGTGCCAGCAGCCCCATAGCGGGGGGGACCTCCTACAATGAGCAGTTCTTC.